The 21 T cell receptor beta chains below were found in one sample sequenced in a study of T cell responses to AZD1222 COVID-19 vaccine. Here immunoSEQ multiplex PCR was the method, and the copy in TCRdb shows in-frame clones only, minus some. The repertoire has over 130,000 clones, 90% of them found once; the top ten carry about 3.3%. Source: peripheral blood, taken 28 days after the second AZD1222 dose. These receptors originate from an adult who received the AZD1222 COVID-19 vaccine.

The rearrangement uses TRBV20-1 and TRBJ2-7, with TRBD2 identical over 7 bases. Germline CDR1 is DFQATT and CDR2 is SNEGSKA (reference sequence). The CDR3 contains 14 residues. V trimming: 3 bases; J trimming: 7 bases; junction bases outside the gene matches: 12. CDR3 bases: TGCAGTGCTAGTTTGGCGGGAGCCTGGGCGGAGCAGTACTTC. Translation: CSASLAGAWAEQYF.

This chain links TRBV4-1 with TRBJ1-1; D unresolved. The CDR3 is 15 residues long. Germline values: CDR1 MGHRA, CDR2 YSYEKL. Trimming removed 0 bases at V and 0 bases at J, with 8 bases between. The CDR3 DNA reads TGCGCCAGCAGCCAAGAACCAGTTGTGAACACTGAAGCTTTCTTT. Its translation is CASSQEPVVNTEAFF.

This chain uses TRBV2 with TRBJ1-2; D remains unclear. Germline V CDR1 and CDR2: SNHLY, FYNNEI. CDR3 size: 12 residues. V dropped 1 base and J dropped 4 bases, with 4 bases sitting between them. CDR3 coding DNA: TGTGCCAGCAGTGAAGGGGCCTATGGCTACACCTTC. It yields the protein CASSEGAYGYTF.

V and J are TRBV29-1 and TRBJ1-2; possible D gene TRBD1, 6 bases. V was clipped by 7 bases and J by 6 bases, with 21 bases between them. Germline V gives CDR1 SQVTM, CDR2 ANQGSEA. CDR3 length: 14 residues. DNA of the CDR3: TGCAGCGCGACCGGGACACCTACAAGGGATGGCTACACCTTC. Its translation is CSATGTPTRDGYTF.

The V gene is TRBV2, the J gene TRBJ1-6; 8 nucleotides match TRBD1. The CDR3 covers 15 residues. The ends lost 4 bases at V and 6 bases at J; junction bases unmatched: 5. Looked up from germline, CDR1 is SNHLY and CDR2 is FYNNEI. The CDR3 sequence is CASSGGRGPNSPLHF. The CDR3 bases are TGTGCCAGCAGTGGTGGCAGGGGGCCTAATTCACCCCTCCACTTT.

This clone appeared a single time. The chain has TRBV4-1 and TRBJ2-7, with TRBD2 matching 10 bases. Per germline, CDR1 MGHRA and CDR2 YSYEKL. Trimming cost V 4 bases and J 3 bases; bases outside gene matches: 12. The CDR3 is made up of 17 amino acids. The CDR3 DNA reads as TGCGCCAGCAGCCGAAATAGCGGGAGGTCTTCTTTCTACGAGCAGTACTTC. It translates to CASSRNSGRSSFYEQYF.

The rearrangement uses TRBV5-6 and TRBJ1-5; 9 bases map to TRBD1. CDR1 is SGHDT, CDR2 YYEEEE, per germline. The ends lost 1 base at V and 1 base at J; junction bases unmatched: 6. The CDR3 sequence is 17 residues long. The CDR3 sequence: CASSLFTGTGSNQPQHF. In nucleotides, the CDR3 is TGTGCCAGCAGCTTGTTTACCGGGACAGGGAGCAATCAGCCCCAGCATTTT.

The chain carries TRBV2 and TRBJ1-5; 8 bases map to TRBD1. The CDR3 is 15 amino acids. From germline, CDR1 is SNHLY and CDR2 FYNNEI. J was trimmed by 6 bases and V by 1 base; bases with no gene match: 5. In DNA, the CDR3 is TGTGCCAGCAGTGAAGGCAGGGGGCGCGGTCAGCCCCAGCATTTT. It codes for CASSEGRGRGQPQHF.

The genes are TRBV24-1 and TRBJ2-7; a weak D match, TRBD1 (5 bases). Per germline, CDR1 KGHDR and CDR2 SFDVKD. V lost 1 base to trimming and J lost 6 bases, with 21 bases between them. This CDR3 contains 17 residues. In nucleotides, the CDR3 is TGTGCCACCAGTGATTTTCTTCCGGACAAACTTTTAACCGAGCAGTACTTC. Translated: CATSDFLPDKLLTEQYF.

V is TRBV3-1 (or the pseudogene TRBV3-2) and J is TRBJ1-1; D perhaps matches TRBD1 (5 bases). This CDR3 region has 15 residues. CDR1 and CDR2 (germline): LGHDT, YNNKEL (reference sequence). Deletions cut 3 bases from V and 1 base from J, with 12 bases between. CDR3 loop: CASSQEDGANTEAFF. CDR3 nucleotide sequence: TGTGCCAGCAGCCAGGAGGACGGGGCGAACACTGAAGCTTTCTTT.

The V call is TRBV4-1, the J call TRBJ2-7; no firm D call. The V and J ends lost 8 bases and 9 bases respectively, with 8 bases between them. CDR1 is MGHRA, CDR2 YSYEKL, per germline. This CDR3 region has 9 residues. For the CDR3, the DNA is TGCGCCAGCGGTAGGTCGCAGTACTTC. Its translation is CASGRSQYF.

This chain uses TRBV18 with TRBJ1-1; the D is unclear. Per germline, CDR1 KGHSH and CDR2 LQKENI. Trimming cost V 2 bases and J 1 base, with 11 bases left between them. CDR3 length equals 15 residues. Written as DNA, the CDR3 is TGTGCCAGCTCACCAGGTTTCAGAACGAACACTGAAGCTTTCTTT. Translating gives CASSPGFRTNTEAFF. The entire variable domain, with the rest obtained from reference TRBV18 and TRBJ1-1, is as follows: NAGVMQNPRHLVRRRGQEARLRCSPMKGHSHVYWYRQLPEEGLKFMVYLQKENIIDESGMPKERFSAEFPKEGPSILRIQQVVRGDSAAYFCASSPGFRTNTEAFFGQGTRLTVV.

This clone was counted once. The V and J genes are TRBV30 and TRBJ2-7; TRBD2 is a possible D gene (5 bases). Trimming removed 1 base at V and 4 bases at J, with 8 bases between. Looked up from germline, CDR1 is GTSNPN and CDR2 is SVGIG (reference sequence). The CDR3 loop spans 12 amino acids. The DNA of the CDR3 is TGTGCCTGGAGTGAGACGGGATACGAGCAGTACTTC. It is translated as CAWSETGYEQYF.

This chain joins TRBV6-5 and TRBJ2-2, with no clear D. The ends were cut back, 0 bases at V and 4 bases at J, with 6 bases in the middle. The CDR3 covers 14 residues. In germline, CDR1 is MNHEY, CDR2 SVGAGI. The CDR3 DNA is TGTGCCAGCAGTTACTCTTTCGGCACCGGGGAGCTGTTTTTT. The encoded protein is CASSYSFGTGELFF.

This clone appeared once. The genes are TRBV5-4 and TRBJ2-7; D perhaps matches TRBD2 (6 bases). V lost 4 bases, J lost 8 bases, and 22 bases lay in between. The CDR3 contains 15 residues. Per germline, CDR1 SGHNT and CDR2 YYREEE (reference sequence). Here the CDR3 DNA reads TGTGCCAGCAGCCACACGGGGGACCAAGGGGATAAGCAGTACTTC. Its translation is CASSHTGDQGDKQYF.

This clone appeared a single time. The chain has TRBV6-1 and TRBJ1-2; D might be TRBD1 (5 bases). Trimming took off 3 bases at V and 4 bases at J, with 9 bases between the two ends. Per the germline V gene, CDR1 is MNHNS and CDR2 is SASEGT. There are 13 residues in the CDR3. The CDR3 coding sequence is TGTGCCAGCAGTGATGGGACTCCCTATGGCTACACCTTC. It encodes CASSDGTPYGYTF.

This clone was counted a single time. This chain connects TRBV5-1 to TRBJ1-4, with D uncertain. The CDR3 has 15 amino acids. The germline CDR1 and CDR2 sequences are SGHRS and YFSETQ. Trimming took off 4 bases at V and 3 bases at J, with 13 bases between the two ends. The CDR3 nucleotides read TGCGCCAGCAGCATCGGGCACGGATCTAATGAAAAACTGTTTTTT. Translating it yields CASSIGHGSNEKLFF.

The chain uses TRBV29-1 and TRBJ1-2; perhaps TRBD1 as D (5 bases). Trimming removed 3 bases at V and 7 bases at J, with 9 bases between. Per the germline V gene, CDR1 is SQVTM and CDR2 is ANQGSEA. The CDR3 has 11 amino acids. CDR3 residues: CSVDEGSGYTF. In DNA, the CDR3 is TGCAGCGTTGACGAGGGGAGTGGCTACACCTTC. The entire variable domain, with the rest obtained from reference TRBV29-1 and TRBJ1-2, is as follows: SAVISQKPSRDICQRGTSLTIQCQVDSQVTMMFWYRQQPGQSLTLIATANQGSEATYESGFVIDKFPISRPNLTFSTLTVSNMSPEDSSIYLCSVDEGSGYTFGSGTRLTVV.

The chain carries TRBV25-1 and TRBJ1-2, with TRBD1 as a possible D gene (5 bases). The V end was cut by 8 bases, the J end by 2 bases, with 12 bases between. The CDR3 loop spans 13 amino acids. The germline V gene encodes CDR1 MGHDK and CDR2 SYGVNS. CDR3 loop: CASAQEGNYGYTF. The CDR3 DNA sequence: TGTGCCAGCGCACAGGAGGGGAACTATGGCTACACCTTC.

The chain couples TRBV27 to TRBJ1-2, with D unresolved. The V gene's germline CDR1 is MNHEY and CDR2 SMNVEV (reference sequence). The CDR3 sequence is 12 residues long. Deletions cut 5 bases from V and 11 bases from J, with 15 bases between. DNA for the CDR3: TGTGCCAGCAGTGGGTCCGGAAAGGCGTACACCTTC. Its protein product is CASSGSGKAYTF.

This sequence joins TRBV10-2 and TRBJ2-2, with D possibly being TRBD2 (6 bases). Per germline, CDR1 WSHSY and CDR2 SAAADI. The CDR3 sequence is 14 residues long. Trimming pared 6 bases from V and 0 bases from J, leaving 8 bases between. This chain's CDR3 is CASRTGANTGELFF. CDR3 bases: TGCGCCAGCAGGACGGGGGCGAACACCGGGGAGCTGTTTTTT.